This TCR beta chain came from a study of healthy donors' naive CD4 and CD8 T cells. TCR libraries were built from about 0.55 ug of total RNA by linear amplification. TCRdb recomputed calls from the reads with MiXCR, one row per CDR3 protein. The table records some 190,000 distinct CDR3 sequences, 65% to 80% of them present only once. The specimen sequenced was naive CD4+ and CD8+ T cells sorted from blood, pooled from several donors. The source of this sequence is a pool of human donors in good health; the sample pools cells from several healthy donors.

The CDR3 region has the DNA TGCAGCGCCACCAAGACGGCGAGCTATGGCTACACCTTC. It specifies CSATKTASYGYTF. The chain joins TRBV29-1 to TRBJ1-2; D is unresolved. CDR3 length: 13 residues. In germline, CDR1 is SQVTM, CDR2 ANQGSEA. Deletions cut 7 bases from V and 4 bases from J, with 16 bases between.